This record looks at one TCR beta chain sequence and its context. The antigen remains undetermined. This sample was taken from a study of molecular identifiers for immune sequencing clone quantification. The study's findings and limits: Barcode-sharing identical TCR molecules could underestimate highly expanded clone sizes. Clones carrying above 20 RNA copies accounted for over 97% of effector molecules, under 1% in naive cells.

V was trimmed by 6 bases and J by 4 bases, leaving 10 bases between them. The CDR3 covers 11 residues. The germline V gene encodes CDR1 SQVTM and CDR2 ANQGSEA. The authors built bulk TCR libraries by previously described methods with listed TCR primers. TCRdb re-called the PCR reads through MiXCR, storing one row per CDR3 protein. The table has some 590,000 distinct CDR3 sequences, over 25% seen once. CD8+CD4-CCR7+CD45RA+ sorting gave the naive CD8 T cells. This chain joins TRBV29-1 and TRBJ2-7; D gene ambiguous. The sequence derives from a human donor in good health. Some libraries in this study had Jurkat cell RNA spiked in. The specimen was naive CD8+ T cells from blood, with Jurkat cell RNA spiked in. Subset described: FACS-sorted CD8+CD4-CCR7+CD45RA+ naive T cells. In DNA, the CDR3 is TGCAGCGTGGCTATCAGATACGAGCAGTACTTC. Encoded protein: CSVAIRYEQYF.